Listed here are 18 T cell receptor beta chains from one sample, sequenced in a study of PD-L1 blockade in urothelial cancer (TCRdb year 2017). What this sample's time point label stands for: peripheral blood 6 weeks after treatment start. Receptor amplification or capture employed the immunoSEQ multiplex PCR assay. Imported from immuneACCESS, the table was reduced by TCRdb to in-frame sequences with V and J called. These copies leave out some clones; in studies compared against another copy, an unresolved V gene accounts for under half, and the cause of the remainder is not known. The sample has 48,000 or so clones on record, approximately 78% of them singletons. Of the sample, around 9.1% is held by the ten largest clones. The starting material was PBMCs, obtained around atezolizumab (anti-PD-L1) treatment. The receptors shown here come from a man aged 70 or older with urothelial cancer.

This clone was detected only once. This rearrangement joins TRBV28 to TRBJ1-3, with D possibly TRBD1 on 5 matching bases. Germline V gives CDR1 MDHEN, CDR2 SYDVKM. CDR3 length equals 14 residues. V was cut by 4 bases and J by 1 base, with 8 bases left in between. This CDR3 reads CASSSRTSGNTIYF. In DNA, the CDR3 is TGTGCCAGCAGTTCCAGGACATCTGGAAACACCATATATTTT.

CDR3 sequence (DNA): TGTGCCAGCTCCGAATTGGGACAGAAGAACACTGAAGCTTTCTTT. Protein: CASSELGQKNTEAFF. The rearrangement uses TRBV18 and TRBJ1-1; 7 bases are shared with TRBD1. Trimming removed 6 bases from V and 1 base from J; junction bases left unmatched: 8. The germline V gene has CDR1 KGHSH and CDR2 LQKENI. This CDR3 is built from 15 residues.

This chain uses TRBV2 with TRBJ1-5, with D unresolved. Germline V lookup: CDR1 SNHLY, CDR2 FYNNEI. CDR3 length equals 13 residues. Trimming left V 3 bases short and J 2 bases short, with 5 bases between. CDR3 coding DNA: TGTGCCAGCAGTGACGAGGGCAATCAGCCCCAGCATTTT. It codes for CASSDEGNQPQHF.

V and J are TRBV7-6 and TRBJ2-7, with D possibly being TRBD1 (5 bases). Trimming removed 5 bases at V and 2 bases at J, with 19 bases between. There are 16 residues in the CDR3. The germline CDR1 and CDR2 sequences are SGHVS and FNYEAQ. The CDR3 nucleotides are TGTGCCAGCAGCCCCCAAGTTGGGGCCCAGGCCTACGAGCAGTACTTC. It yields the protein CASSPQVGAQAYEQYF.

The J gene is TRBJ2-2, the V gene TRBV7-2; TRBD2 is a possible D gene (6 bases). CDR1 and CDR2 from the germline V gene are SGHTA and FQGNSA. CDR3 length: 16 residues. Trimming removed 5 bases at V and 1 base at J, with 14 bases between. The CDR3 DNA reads TGTGCCAGCAGCCCAGGGAGAGCGGGGAACACCGGGGAGCTGTTTTTT. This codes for CASSPGRAGNTGELFF.

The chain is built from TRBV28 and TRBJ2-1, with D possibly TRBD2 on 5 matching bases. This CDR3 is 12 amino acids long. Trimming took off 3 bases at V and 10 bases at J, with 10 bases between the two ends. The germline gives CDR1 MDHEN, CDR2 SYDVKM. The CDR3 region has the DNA TGTGCCAGCAGTTTTGTCCGGGAAGAGCAGTTCTTC. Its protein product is CASSFVREEQFF. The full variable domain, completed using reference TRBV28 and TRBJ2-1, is DVKVTQSSRYLVKRTGEKVFLECVQDMDHENMFWYRQDPGLGLRLIYFSYDVKMKEKGDIPEGYSVSREKKERFSLILESASTNQTSMYLCASSFVREEQFFGPGTRLTVL.

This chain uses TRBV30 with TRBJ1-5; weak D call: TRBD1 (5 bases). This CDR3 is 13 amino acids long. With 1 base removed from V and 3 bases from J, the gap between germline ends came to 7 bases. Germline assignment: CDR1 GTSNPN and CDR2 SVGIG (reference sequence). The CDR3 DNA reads TGTGCCTGGAGTGCAGGGTACAATCAGCCCCAGCATTTT. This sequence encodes CAWSAGYNQPQHF.

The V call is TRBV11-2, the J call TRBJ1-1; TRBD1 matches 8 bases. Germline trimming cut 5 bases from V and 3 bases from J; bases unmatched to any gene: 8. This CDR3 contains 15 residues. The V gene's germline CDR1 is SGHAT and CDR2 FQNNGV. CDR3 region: CASSPRQGLDTEAFF. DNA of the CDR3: TGTGCCAGCAGCCCCCGACAGGGGCTGGACACTGAAGCTTTCTTT. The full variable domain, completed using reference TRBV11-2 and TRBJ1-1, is EAGVAQSPRYKIIEKRQSVAFWCNPISGHATLYWYQQILGQGPKLLIQFQNNGVVDDSQLPKDRFSAERLKGVDSTLKIQPAKLEDSAVYLCASSPRQGLDTEAFFGQGTRLTVV.

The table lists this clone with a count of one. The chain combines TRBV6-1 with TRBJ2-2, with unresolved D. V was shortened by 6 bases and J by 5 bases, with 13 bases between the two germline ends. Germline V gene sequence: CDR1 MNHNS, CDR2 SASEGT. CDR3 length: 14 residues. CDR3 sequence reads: CASSQDAETGELFF. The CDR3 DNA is TGTGCCAGCAGCCAAGACGCGGAGACCGGGGAGCTGTTTTTT.

This chain's CDR3 is CASSRGFGEKLFF. The CDR3 coding sequence is TGTGCCAGCAGTCGAGGATTCGGTGAAAAACTGTTTTTT. This rearrangement joins TRBV27 to TRBJ1-4; D is uncertain. Trimming removed 5 bases at V and 7 bases at J, with 11 bases between. In germline, CDR1 is MNHEY, CDR2 SMNVEV (reference sequence). There are 13 residues in the CDR3.

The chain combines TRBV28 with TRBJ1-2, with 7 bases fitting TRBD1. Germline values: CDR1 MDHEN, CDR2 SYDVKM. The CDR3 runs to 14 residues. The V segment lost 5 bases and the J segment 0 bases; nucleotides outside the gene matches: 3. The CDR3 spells CASSRTGANYGYTF. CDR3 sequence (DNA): TGTGCCAGCAGTCGGACAGGAGCTAACTATGGCTACACCTTC.

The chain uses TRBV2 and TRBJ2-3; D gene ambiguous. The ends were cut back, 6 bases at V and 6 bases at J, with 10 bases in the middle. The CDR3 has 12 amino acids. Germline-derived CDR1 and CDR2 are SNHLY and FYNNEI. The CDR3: CASSVSWDTQYF. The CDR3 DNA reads TGTGCCAGCAGCGTTAGCTGGGATACGCAGTATTTT.

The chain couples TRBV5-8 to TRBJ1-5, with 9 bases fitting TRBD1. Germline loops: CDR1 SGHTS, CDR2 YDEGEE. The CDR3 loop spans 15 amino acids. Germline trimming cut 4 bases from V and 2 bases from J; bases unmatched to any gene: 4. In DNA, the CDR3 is TGTGCCAGCAGCAGACGACAGGGGGGCAATCAGCCCCAGCATTTT. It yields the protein CASSRRQGGNQPQHF. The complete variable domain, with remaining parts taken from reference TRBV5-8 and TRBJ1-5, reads EAGVTQSPTHLIKTRGQQATLRCSPISGHTSVYWYQQALGLGLQFLLWYDEGEERNRGNFPPRFSGRQFPNYSSELNVNALELEDSALYLCASSRRQGGNQPQHFGDGTRLSIL.

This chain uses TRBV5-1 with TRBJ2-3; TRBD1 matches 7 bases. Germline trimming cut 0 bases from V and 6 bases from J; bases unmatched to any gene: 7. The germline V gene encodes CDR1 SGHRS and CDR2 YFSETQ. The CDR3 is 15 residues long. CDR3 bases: TGCGCCAGCAGCTTGGCCGTAGAGGGGGCTGATACGCAGTATTTT. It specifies CASSLAVEGADTQYF.

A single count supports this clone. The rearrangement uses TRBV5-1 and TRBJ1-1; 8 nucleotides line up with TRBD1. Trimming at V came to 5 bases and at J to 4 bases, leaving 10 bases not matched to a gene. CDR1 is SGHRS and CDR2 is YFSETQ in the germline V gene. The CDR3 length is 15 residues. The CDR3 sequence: CASSSQGAGSTEAFF. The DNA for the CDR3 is TGCGCCAGCAGTTCCCAGGGGGCCGGTAGCACTGAAGCTTTCTTT.

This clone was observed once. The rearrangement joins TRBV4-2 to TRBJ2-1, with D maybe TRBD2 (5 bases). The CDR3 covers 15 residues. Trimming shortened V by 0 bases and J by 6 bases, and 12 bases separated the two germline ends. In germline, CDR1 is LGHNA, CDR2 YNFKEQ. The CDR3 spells CASSQEDSDRNEQFF. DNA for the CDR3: TGTGCCAGCAGCCAAGAGGATAGCGACCGCAATGAGCAGTTCTTC.

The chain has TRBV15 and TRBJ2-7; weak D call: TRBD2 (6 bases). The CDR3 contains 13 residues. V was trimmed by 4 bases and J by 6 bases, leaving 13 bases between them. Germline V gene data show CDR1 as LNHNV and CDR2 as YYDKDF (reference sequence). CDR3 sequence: CATSTLATLEQYF. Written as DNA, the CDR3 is TGTGCCACCAGCACGCTAGCGACCCTCGAGCAGTACTTC.

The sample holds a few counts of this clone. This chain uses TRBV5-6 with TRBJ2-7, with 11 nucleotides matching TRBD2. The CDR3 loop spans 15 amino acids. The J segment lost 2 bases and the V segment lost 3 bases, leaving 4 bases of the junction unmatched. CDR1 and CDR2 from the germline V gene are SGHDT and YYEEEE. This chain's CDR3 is CASSSGTSGTYEQYF. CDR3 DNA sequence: TGTGCCAGCAGCTCAGGGACTAGCGGAACCTACGAGCAGTACTTC.